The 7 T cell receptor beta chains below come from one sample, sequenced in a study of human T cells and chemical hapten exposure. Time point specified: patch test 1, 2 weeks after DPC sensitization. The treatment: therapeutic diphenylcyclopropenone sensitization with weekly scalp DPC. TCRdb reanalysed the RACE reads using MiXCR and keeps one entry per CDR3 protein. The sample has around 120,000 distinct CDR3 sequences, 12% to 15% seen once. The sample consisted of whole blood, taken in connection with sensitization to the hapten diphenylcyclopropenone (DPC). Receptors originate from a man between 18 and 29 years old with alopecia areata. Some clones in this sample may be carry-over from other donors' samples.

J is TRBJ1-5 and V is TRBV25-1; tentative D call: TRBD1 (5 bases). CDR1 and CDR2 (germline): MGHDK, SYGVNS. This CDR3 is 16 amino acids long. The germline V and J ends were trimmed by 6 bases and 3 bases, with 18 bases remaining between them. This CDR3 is CASRKYPGANNQPQHF. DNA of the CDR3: TGTGCCAGCAGAAAATATCCCGGGGCGAACAATCAGCCCCAGCATTTT.

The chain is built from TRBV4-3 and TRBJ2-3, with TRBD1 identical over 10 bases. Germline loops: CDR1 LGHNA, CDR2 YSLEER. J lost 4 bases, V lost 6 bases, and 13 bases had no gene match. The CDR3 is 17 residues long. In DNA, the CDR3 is TGCGCCAGCAGTCCTCAAGTGGGACAGGGGATCCCAGATACGCAGTATTTT. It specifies CASSPQVGQGIPDTQYF.

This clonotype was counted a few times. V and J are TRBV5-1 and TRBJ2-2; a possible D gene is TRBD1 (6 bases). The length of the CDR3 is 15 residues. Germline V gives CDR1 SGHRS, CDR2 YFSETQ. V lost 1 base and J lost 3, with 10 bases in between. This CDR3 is CASSLRTVHTGELFF. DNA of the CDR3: TGCGCCAGCAGCTTGCGGACAGTTCACACCGGGGAGCTGTTTTTT.

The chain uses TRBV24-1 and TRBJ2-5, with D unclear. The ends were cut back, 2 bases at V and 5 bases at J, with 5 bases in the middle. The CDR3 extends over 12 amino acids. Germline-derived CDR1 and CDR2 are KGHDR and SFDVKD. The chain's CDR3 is CATSDYGETQYF. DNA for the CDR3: TGTGCCACCAGTGATTATGGGGAGACCCAGTACTTC.

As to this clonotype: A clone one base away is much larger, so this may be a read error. As DNA, the CDR3 is TGTGCCAGCAGCTTAGACAGGGACCAAGAGACCCAGTACTTC. Protein: CASSLDRDQETQYF. The chain uses TRBV7-2 and TRBJ2-5, with D perhaps matching TRBD1 (6 bases). The CDR3 contains 14 residues. Germline V gene data show CDR1 as SGHTA and CDR2 as FQGNSA. The germline V and J ends were trimmed by 1 base and 0 bases, with 6 bases remaining between them.

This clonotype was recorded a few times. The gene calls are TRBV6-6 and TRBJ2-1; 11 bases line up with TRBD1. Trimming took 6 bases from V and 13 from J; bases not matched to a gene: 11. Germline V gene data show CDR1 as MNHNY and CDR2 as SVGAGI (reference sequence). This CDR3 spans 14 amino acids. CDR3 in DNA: TGTGCCAGCAGCCCCCGGACAGGGGGCAAAGATCAGTTCTTC. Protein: CASSPRTGGKDQFF.

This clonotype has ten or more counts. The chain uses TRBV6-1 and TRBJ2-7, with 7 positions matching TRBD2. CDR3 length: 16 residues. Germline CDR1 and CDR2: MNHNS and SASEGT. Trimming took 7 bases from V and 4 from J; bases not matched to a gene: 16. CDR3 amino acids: CASTVTSGRVWYEQYV. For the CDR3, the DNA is TGTGCCAGCACTGTTACTTCGGGGAGGGTTTGGTACGAGCAGTACGTC.